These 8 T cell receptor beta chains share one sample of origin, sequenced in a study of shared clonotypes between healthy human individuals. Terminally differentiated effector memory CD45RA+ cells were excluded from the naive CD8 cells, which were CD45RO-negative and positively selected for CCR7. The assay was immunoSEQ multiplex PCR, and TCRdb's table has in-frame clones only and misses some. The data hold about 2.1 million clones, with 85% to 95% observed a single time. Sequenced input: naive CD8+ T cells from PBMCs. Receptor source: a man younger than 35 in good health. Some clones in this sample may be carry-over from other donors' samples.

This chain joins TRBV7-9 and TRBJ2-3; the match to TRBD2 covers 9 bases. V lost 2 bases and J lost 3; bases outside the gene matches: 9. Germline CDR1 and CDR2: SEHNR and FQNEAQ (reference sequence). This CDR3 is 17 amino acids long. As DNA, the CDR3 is TGTGCCAGCAGCTTATCTTTAGCGGGAGCGGCAACAGATACGCAGTATTTT. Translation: CASSLSLAGAATDTQYF.

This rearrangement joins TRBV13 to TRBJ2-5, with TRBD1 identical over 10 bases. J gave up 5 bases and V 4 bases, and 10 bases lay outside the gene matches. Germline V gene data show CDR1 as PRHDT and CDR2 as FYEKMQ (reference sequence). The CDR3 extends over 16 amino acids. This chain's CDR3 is CASSSTGGQGLETQYF. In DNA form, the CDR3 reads TGTGCCAGCAGCTCTACCGGGGGACAGGGGTTGGAGACCCAGTACTTC.

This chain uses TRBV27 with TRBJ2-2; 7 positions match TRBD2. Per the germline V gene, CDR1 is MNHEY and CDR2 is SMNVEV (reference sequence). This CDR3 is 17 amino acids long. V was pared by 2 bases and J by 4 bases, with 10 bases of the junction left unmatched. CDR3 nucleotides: TGTGCCAGCAGTTTAATCTTCAGGGAGGGAAGCACCGGGGAGCTGTTTTTT. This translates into CASSLIFREGSTGELFF.

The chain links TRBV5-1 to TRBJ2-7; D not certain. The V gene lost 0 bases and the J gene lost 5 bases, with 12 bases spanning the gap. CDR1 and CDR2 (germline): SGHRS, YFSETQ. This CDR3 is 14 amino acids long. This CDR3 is CASSLGGGYHEQYF. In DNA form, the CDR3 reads TGCGCCAGCAGCTTGGGGGGTGGGTACCACGAGCAGTACTTC.

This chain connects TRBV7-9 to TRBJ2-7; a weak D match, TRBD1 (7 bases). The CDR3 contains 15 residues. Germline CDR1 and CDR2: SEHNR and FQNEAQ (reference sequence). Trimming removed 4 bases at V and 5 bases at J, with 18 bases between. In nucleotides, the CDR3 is TGTGCCAGCAGCTCAACCAGGGGGGATTTCGACGAGCAGTACTTC. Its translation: CASSSTRGDFDEQYF.

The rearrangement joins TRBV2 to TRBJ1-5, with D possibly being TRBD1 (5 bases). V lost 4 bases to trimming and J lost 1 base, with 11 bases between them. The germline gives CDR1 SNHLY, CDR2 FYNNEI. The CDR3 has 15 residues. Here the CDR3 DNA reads TGTGCCAGCAGTGCCCGACGGGGGAGCAATCAGCCCCAGCATTTT. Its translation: CASSARRGSNQPQHF.

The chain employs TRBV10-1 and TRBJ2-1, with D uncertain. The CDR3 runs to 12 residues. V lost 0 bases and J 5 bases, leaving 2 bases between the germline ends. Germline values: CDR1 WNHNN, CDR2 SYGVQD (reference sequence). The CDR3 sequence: CASSESNNEQFF. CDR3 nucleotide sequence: TGCGCCAGCAGTGAGTCCAACAATGAGCAGTTCTTC.

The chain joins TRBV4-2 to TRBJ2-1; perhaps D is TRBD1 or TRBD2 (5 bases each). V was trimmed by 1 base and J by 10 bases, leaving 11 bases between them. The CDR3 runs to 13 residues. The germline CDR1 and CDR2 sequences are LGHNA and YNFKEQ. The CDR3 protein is CASSQGTGLEQFF. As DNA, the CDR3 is TGTGCCAGCAGCCAAGGGACGGGGCTGGAGCAGTTCTTC.